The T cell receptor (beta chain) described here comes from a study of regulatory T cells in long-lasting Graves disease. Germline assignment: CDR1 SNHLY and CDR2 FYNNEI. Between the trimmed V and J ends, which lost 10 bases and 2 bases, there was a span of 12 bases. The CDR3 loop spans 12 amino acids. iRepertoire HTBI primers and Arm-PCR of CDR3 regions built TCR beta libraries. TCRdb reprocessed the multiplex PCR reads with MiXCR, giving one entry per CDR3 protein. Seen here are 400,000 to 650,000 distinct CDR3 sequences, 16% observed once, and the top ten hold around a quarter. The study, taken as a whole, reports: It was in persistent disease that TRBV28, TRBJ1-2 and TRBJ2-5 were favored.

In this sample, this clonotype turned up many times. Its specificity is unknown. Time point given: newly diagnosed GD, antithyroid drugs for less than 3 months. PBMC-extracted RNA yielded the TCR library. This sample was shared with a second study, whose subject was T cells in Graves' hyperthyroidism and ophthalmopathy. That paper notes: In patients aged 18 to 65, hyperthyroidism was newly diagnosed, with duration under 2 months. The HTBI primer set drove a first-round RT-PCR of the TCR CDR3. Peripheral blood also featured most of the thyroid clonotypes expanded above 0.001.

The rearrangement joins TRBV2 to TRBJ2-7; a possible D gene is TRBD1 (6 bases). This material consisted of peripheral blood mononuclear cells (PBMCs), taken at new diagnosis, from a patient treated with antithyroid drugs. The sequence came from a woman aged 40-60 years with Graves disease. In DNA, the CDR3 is TGTGCCACCAGGGGATTTACCTACGAGCAGTACTTC. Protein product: CATRGFTYEQYF. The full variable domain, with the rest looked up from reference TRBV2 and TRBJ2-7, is EPEVTQTPSHQVTQMGQEVILRCVPISNHLYFYWYRQILGQKVEFLVSFYNNEISEKSEIFDDQFSVERPDGSNFTLKIRSTKLEDSAMYFCATRGFTYEQYFGPGTRLTVT.